Below, 27 T cell receptor beta chains from the same sample are listed, as sequenced in a study of Ad26.COV2.S vaccination and SARS-CoV-2 variants. Sample treatment: some 20 received Ad26.COV2.S at low or high dose, single or two shots; 5 received placebo; per-sample allocation not given. Sampling was performed 63 days after the first vaccine or placebo injection. The protocol was immunoSEQ multiplex PCR, while the TCRdb copy is restricted to in-frame clones and leaves out a portion. The top ten clones hold under 2% of a sample with about 460,000 clones, around 89% of them seen once. Sample: peripheral blood, taken in a trial of Ad26.COV2.S vaccine versus placebo. The receptors shown here come from a person between 18 and 65 years old who received the Ad26.COV2.S COVID-19 vaccine or a placebo.

The V call is TRBV5-4, the J call TRBJ2-7; 7 nucleotides line up with TRBD1. CDR1 SGHNT and CDR2 YYREEE come from the germline V gene (reference sequence). Trimming at V came to 5 bases and at J to 6 bases, leaving 11 bases not matched to a gene. There are 14 residues in the CDR3. The CDR3 DNA reads TGTGCCAGCAGTTCTGACAGGGTATTTGGCGAGCAGTACTTC. It specifies CASSSDRVFGEQYF.

The chain carries TRBV11-2 and TRBJ2-2; 10 bases match TRBD2. The CDR3 totals 15 residues. Germline V gene data show CDR1 as SGHAT and CDR2 as FQNNGV. The V and J ends lost 4 bases and 4 bases, in that order; junction bases with no gene match: 3. CDR3 sequence (DNA): TGTGCCAGCAGCTCAACTAGCGGGACCACCGGGGAGCTGTTTTTT. It is translated as CASSSTSGTTGELFF.

This clone showed up just once. The chain recombines TRBV7-2 with TRBJ2-7; 8 nucleotides align to TRBD1. Trimming at V came to 2 bases and at J to 3 bases, leaving 3 bases not matched to a gene. CDR1 and CDR2 (germline): SGHTA, FQGNSA. There are 14 residues in the CDR3. The chain's CDR3 is CASSLYGTGYEQYF. In nucleotides, the CDR3 is TGTGCCAGCAGCTTATATGGGACAGGCTACGAGCAGTACTTC.

The chain joins TRBV6-5 to TRBJ1-5; TRBD1 might be the D (6 bases). The CDR3 has 13 residues. Trimming stripped 5 bases from V and 5 bases from J, with 10 bases between. Germline-derived CDR1 and CDR2 are MNHEY and SVGAGI. The CDR3 loop is CASSPTGYQPQHF. CDR3 bases: TGTGCCAGCAGTCCTACAGGGTATCAGCCCCAGCATTTT.

The CDR3 sequence is CASSYLAGELFYEQYF. CDR3 sequence (DNA): TGTGCCAGCAGTTACCTGGCGGGGGAGCTGTTCTACGAGCAGTACTTC. The V and J genes are TRBV6-2 or TRBV6-3 and TRBJ2-7, with 7 bases lining up with TRBD2. The germline CDR1 and CDR2 sequences are MNHEY and SVGEGT. V shed 2 bases and J 3 bases; nucleotides not matched to a gene: 10. The CDR3 totals 16 residues.

The V call is TRBV11-2, the J call TRBJ2-7, with D uncertain. The V and J ends lost 1 base and 0 bases respectively, with 10 bases between them. This CDR3 contains 15 residues. Germline V lookup: CDR1 SGHAT, CDR2 FQNNGV. CDR3 loop: CASSLVALSSYEQYF. The CDR3 DNA reads as TGTGCCAGCAGCTTAGTAGCACTGAGCTCCTACGAGCAGTACTTC.

The chain has TRBV11-2 and TRBJ2-5, with D uncertain. The CDR3 has 15 amino acids. Deletions cut 5 bases from V and 2 bases from J, with 15 bases between. In germline, CDR1 is SGHAT, CDR2 FQNNGV. The CDR3: CASSPNNWLQETQYF. The CDR3 region has the DNA TGTGCCAGCAGCCCTAACAACTGGTTACAAGAGACCCAGTACTTC.

On this clone: This sample includes further DNA sequences coding for the same CDR3. V usage is TRBV9 and J usage is TRBJ2-3, with D hard to call. V shed 0 bases and J shed 4 bases, with 3 bases lying between them. Germline loops: CDR1 SGDLS, CDR2 YYNGEE. This CDR3 has 12 residues. CDR3 sequence reads: CASSVGADTQYF. CDR3 coding DNA: TGTGCCAGCAGCGTAGGCGCAGATACGCAGTATTTT.

The chain has TRBV7-6 and TRBJ2-7; 8 nucleotides align to TRBD2. Looked up from germline, CDR1 is SGHVS and CDR2 is FNYEAQ. Trimming took 4 bases from V and 4 from J; bases not matched to a gene: 6. The CDR3 runs 14 residues. CDR3 sequence reads: CASSYGGAGYEQYF. The CDR3 DNA reads TGTGCCAGCAGCTACGGGGGGGCTGGTTACGAGCAGTACTTC.

The chain recombines TRBV27 with TRBJ1-1, with a tentative D call TRBD1 (6 bases). The ends were cut back, 5 bases at V and 0 bases at J, with 16 bases in the middle. From germline, CDR1 is MNHEY and CDR2 SMNVEV (reference sequence). The CDR3 totals 16 residues. CDR3: CASSATGRGMNTEAFF. The CDR3, as DNA: TGTGCCAGCAGTGCTACAGGGAGGGGAATGAACACTGAAGCTTTCTTT.

The chain carries TRBV11-2 and TRBJ2-7; D is perhaps TRBD2 (5 bases). The germline V and J ends were trimmed by 5 bases and 3 bases, with 14 bases remaining between them. The CDR3 has 14 amino acids. Germline CDR1 SGHAT, CDR2 FQNNGV. CDR3 nucleotide sequence: TGTGCCAGCAGCCAATGGACGGGAAGCTACGAGCAGTACTTC. Translated: CASSQWTGSYEQYF.

The V gene is TRBV6-5, the J gene TRBJ2-5; 8 nucleotides match TRBD2. After removal of 2 bases from V and 5 bases from J, the junction contained 7 bases not matched to a gene. Germline CDR1 is MNHEY and CDR2 is SVGAGI. The CDR3 is 15 amino acids. CDR3 DNA: TGTGCCAGCAGTTACATTGCGGGGGGATTGGAGACCCAGTACTTC. Residues: CASSYIAGGLETQYF.

The chain combines TRBV18 with TRBJ1-6; 7 bases agree with TRBD1. This CDR3 comprises 13 residues. The V segment lost 5 bases and the J segment 7 bases; nucleotides outside the gene matches: 2. Germline CDR1 KGHSH, CDR2 LQKENI. The CDR3: CASSGDSNSPLHF. CDR3 bases: TGTGCCAGCTCAGGGGACAGCAATTCACCCCTCCACTTT.

This clone appeared once. The genes are TRBV11-2 and TRBJ1-2; TRBD1 matches at 7 bases. From germline, CDR1 is SGHAT and CDR2 FQNNGV. The CDR3 has 14 amino acids. Trimming at V came to 4 bases and at J to 8 bases, leaving 10 bases not matched to a gene. The CDR3 DNA is TGTGCCAGCAGCTCATACCGGGACAGTTGGGGCTACACCTTC. Its translation is CASSSYRDSWGYTF.

The J gene is TRBJ1-2, the V gene TRBV14; D gene uncertain. V gave up 2 bases and J gave up 0 bases, with 10 bases separating them. This CDR3 has 15 amino acids. Per the germline V gene, CDR1 is SGHDN and CDR2 is FVKESK. The CDR3 DNA is TGTGCCAGCAGCCAAAATATCTATCCTAACTATGGCTACACCTTC. Encoded protein: CASSQNIYPNYGYTF.

This rearrangement joins TRBV6-5 to TRBJ2-2; no definite D call. Trimming pared 6 bases from V and 4 bases from J, leaving 9 bases between. This CDR3 is 13 amino acids long. The germline gives CDR1 MNHEY, CDR2 SVGAGI. CDR3: CASSWDGTGELFF. The CDR3, as DNA: TGTGCCAGCAGCTGGGATGGCACCGGGGAGCTGTTTTTT.

The rearrangement links TRBV7-6 to TRBJ1-1; 7 bases align to TRBD1. Trimming cost V 0 bases and J 4 bases; bases outside gene matches: 8. Germline V gives CDR1 SGHVS, CDR2 FNYEAQ. This CDR3 contains 16 residues. The CDR3 spells CASSLAPRGLITEAFF. The CDR3 region has the DNA TGTGCCAGCAGCTTAGCGCCTAGGGGGCTGATCACTGAAGCTTTCTTT.

The chain couples TRBV6-5 to TRBJ1-3; 7 nucleotides match TRBD1. With 8 bases clipped from V and 0 bases from J, the junction kept 7 bases outside the gene matches. The germline gives CDR1 MNHEY, CDR2 SVGAGI. This CDR3 contains 15 residues. The CDR3 DNA follows: TGTGCCAGCGCTGGGGGACAGCTCTCTGGAAACACCATATATTTT. Its protein product is CASAGGQLSGNTIYF.

The chain uses TRBV11-2 and TRBJ1-2; a possible D gene is TRBD1 (6 bases). Trimming took off 5 bases at V and 2 bases at J, with 9 bases between the two ends. This CDR3 spans 13 amino acids. Germline-derived CDR1 and CDR2 are SGHAT and FQNNGV. CDR3 DNA sequence: TGTGCCAGCAGCAGGGACACCAACTATGGCTACACCTTC. It yields the protein CASSRDTNYGYTF.

The chain carries TRBV7-3 and TRBJ2-1, with 9 bases lining up with TRBD2. The CDR3 consists of 16 residues. Trimming took 2 bases from V and 7 from J; bases not matched to a gene: 9. CDR1 is SGHTA and CDR2 is FQGTGA in the germline V gene. This CDR3 is CASSLQSSGMRNEQFF. Here the CDR3 DNA reads TGTGCCAGCAGCTTACAATCTAGCGGGATGCGGAATGAGCAGTTCTTC.

The chain is built from TRBV7-2 and TRBJ2-2, with 12 bases lining up with TRBD2. The junction had 5 bases not matched to a gene; V was cut back by 0 bases and J by 3 bases. This CDR3 is 18 amino acids long. CDR1 and CDR2 (germline): SGHTA, FQGNSA. The DNA for the CDR3 is TGTGCCAGCAGCTTAGCAGCTAGCGGGGGGGCGGACACCGGGGAGCTGTTTTTT. Its translation: CASSLAASGGADTGELFF.

The CDR3 DNA is TGTGCCATCAACGGAGGCGGGAGCTTAGAGCAGTTCTTC. Protein: CAINGGGSLEQFF. This sequence joins TRBV10-3 and TRBJ2-1; 7 nucleotides align to TRBD2. The CDR3 length is 13 residues. V gave up 7 bases and J gave up 10 bases; unmatched junction bases: 10. CDR1 ENHRY and CDR2 SYGVKD come from the germline V gene.

The chain is built from TRBV28 and TRBJ1-5; no definite D call. Trimming took 7 bases from V and 4 from J, leaving 8 bases between them. CDR3 length equals 12 residues. Germline V gives CDR1 MDHEN, CDR2 SYDVKM. For the CDR3, the DNA is TGTGCCAGCAATACTGGGAATCAGCCCCAGCATTTT. Its protein product is CASNTGNQPQHF.

The chain joins TRBV5-4 to TRBJ2-1; 8 bases line up with TRBD1. J lost 6 bases, V lost 4 bases, and 6 bases had no gene match. Per the germline V gene, CDR1 is SGHNT and CDR2 is YYREEE (reference sequence). CDR3 length: 14 amino acids. As DNA, the CDR3 is TGTGCCAGCAGCCCCGACAGGGGACGCAATGAGCAGTTCTTC. Translating it yields CASSPDRGRNEQFF.

The chain uses TRBV28 and TRBJ2-1; the match to TRBD2 covers 10 bases. This CDR3 spans 14 amino acids. The J segment lost 4 bases and the V segment lost 7 bases, leaving 4 bases of the junction unmatched. Germline V CDR1 and CDR2: MDHEN, SYDVKM. CDR3 coding DNA: TGTGCCAGCACTCTAGCGGGAGTTTACAATGAGCAGTTCTTC. Protein product: CASTLAGVYNEQFF.

The chain is built from TRBV7-3 and TRBJ2-3; TRBD1 might be the D (5 bases). V was clipped by 5 bases and J by 3 bases, with 15 bases between them. CDR3 length equals 15 residues. Per germline, CDR1 SGHTA and CDR2 FQGTGA. Here the CDR3 reads CASSPDLRGTDTQYF. The CDR3 nucleotides read TGTGCCAGCAGCCCTGACCTTAGGGGAACAGATACGCAGTATTTT.

The genes are TRBV19 and TRBJ1-2, with 7 bases fitting TRBD1. The CDR3 consists of 14 residues. J lost 2 bases, V lost 4 bases, and 4 bases had no gene match. Per the germline V gene, CDR1 is LNHDA and CDR2 is SQIVND (reference sequence). In nucleotides, the CDR3 is TGTGCCAGTAGTACAACAGGGGCGAACTATGGCTACACCTTC. Its protein product is CASSTTGANYGYTF. The whole variable domain, filled in from reference TRBV19 and TRBJ1-2, reads DGGITQSPKYLFRKEGQNVTLSCEQNLNHDAMYWYRQDPGQGLRLIYYSQIVNDFQKGDIAEGYSVSREKKESFPLTVTSAQKNPTAFYLCASSTTGANYGYTFGSGTRLTVV.